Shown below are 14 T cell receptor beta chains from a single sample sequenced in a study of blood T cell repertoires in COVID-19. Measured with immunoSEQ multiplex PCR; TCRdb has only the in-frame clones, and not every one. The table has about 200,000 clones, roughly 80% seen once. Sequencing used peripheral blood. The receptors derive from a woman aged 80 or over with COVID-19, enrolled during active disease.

The CDR3 here is CASSTASYGYTF. CDR3 DNA: TGTGCCAGTAGCACAGCATCCTATGGCTACACCTTC. This rearrangement joins TRBV19 to TRBJ1-2; D unresolved. CDR3 size: 12 residues. Between the trimmed V and J ends, which lost 6 bases and 4 bases, there was a span of 9 bases. Germline CDR1 reads LNHDA; CDR2 reads SQIVND (reference sequence).

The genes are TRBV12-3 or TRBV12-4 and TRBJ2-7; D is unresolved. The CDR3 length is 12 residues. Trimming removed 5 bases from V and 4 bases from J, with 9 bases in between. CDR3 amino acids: CASSHVRYEQYF. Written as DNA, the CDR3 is TGTGCCAGCAGTCACGTGCGGTACGAGCAGTACTTC.

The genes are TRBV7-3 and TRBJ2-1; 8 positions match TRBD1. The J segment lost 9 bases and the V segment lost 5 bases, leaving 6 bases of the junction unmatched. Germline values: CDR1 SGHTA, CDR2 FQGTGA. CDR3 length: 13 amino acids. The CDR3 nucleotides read TGTGCCAGCAGCACAACAGGGGGAGGTGAGCAGTTCTTC. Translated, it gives CASSTTGGGEQFF.

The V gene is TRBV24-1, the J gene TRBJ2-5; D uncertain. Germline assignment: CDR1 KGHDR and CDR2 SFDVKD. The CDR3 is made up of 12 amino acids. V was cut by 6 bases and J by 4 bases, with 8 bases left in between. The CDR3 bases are TGTGCCACCAGTACCAACGGAGAGACCCAGTACTTC. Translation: CATSTNGETQYF.

In DNA form, the CDR3 reads TGTGCCAGCAATACTCCCTCCTACAATGAGCAGTTCTTC. Translating gives CASNTPSYNEQFF. The chain employs TRBV28 and TRBJ2-1; D is undetermined. V was pared by 7 bases and J by 0 bases, with 7 bases between. The CDR3 spans 13 residues. Germline V lookup: CDR1 MDHEN, CDR2 SYDVKM.

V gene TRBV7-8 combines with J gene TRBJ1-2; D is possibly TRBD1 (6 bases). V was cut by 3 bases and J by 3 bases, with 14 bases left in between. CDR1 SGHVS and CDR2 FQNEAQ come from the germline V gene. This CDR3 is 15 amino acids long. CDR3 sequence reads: CASSFGGKGDYGYTF. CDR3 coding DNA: TGTGCCAGCAGCTTCGGGGGGAAGGGGGACTATGGCTACACCTTC.

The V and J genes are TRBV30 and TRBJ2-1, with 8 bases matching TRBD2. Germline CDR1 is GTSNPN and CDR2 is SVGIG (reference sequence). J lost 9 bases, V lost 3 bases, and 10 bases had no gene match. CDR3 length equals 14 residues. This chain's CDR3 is CAWRHGGARGEQFF. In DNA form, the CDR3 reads TGTGCCTGGAGGCACGGGGGGGCGCGGGGTGAGCAGTTCTTC.

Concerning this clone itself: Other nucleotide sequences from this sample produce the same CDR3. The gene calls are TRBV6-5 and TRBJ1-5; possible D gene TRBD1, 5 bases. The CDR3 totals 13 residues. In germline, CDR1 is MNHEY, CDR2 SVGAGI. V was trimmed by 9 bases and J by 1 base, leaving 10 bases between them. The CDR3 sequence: CASMGGSNQPQHF. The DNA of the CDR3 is TGTGCCAGTATGGGGGGAAGCAATCAGCCCCAGCATTTT.

The CDR3 loop is CASSLGGQTSGYTF. The CDR3 nucleotides are TGTGCCAGCAGCTTAGGAGGACAGACTTCTGGCTACACCTTC. V and J are TRBV13 and TRBJ1-2, with a possible D match to TRBD1 (6 bases). Germline CDR1 PRHDT, CDR2 FYEKMQ (reference sequence). The CDR3 is 14 residues long. V lost 0 bases and J 7 bases, leaving 12 bases between the germline ends.

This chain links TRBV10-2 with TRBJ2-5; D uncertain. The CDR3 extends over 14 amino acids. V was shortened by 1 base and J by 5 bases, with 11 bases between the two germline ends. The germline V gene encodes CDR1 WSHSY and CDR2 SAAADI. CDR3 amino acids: CASSELTSRETQYF. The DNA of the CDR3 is TGCGCCAGCAGTGAGTTGACAAGCCGGGAGACCCAGTACTTC.

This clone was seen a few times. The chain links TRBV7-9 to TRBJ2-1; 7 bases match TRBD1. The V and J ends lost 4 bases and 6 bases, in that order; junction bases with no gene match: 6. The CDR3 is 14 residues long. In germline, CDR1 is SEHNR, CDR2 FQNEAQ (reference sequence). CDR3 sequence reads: CASSSPDRRNEQFF. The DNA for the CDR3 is TGTGCCAGCAGCTCCCCGGACAGGCGCAATGAGCAGTTCTTC.

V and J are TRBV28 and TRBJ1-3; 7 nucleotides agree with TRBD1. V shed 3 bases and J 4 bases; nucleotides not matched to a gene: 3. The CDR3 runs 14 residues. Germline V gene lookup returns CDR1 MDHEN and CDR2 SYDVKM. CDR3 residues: CASSLWDSGNTIYF. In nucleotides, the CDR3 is TGTGCCAGCAGTTTGTGGGACAGCGGAAACACCATATATTTT.

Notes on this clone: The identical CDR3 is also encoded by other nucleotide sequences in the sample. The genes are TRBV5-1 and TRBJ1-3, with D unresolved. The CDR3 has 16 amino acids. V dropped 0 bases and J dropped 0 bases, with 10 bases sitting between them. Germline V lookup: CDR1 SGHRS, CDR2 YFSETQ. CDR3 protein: CASSLAGGSSGNTIYF. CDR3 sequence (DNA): TGCGCCAGCAGCTTGGCGGGCGGGAGCTCTGGAAACACCATATATTTT.

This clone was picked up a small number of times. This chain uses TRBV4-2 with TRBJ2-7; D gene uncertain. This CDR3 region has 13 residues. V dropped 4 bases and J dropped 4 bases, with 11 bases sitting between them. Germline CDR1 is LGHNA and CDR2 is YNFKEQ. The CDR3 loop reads CASSPYVRYEQYF. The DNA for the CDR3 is TGTGCCAGCAGCCCCTATGTGCGGTACGAGCAGTACTTC.